The 14 T cell receptor beta chains presented below share a single source sample, sequenced in a study of technical replicates of blood from a few donors. Sequencing was performed with immunoSEQ multiplex PCR; in TCRdb, only in-frame clones are kept and a portion is missing. The repertoire holds around 64,000 clones, with just over 90% as singletons. Sequencing input: PBMCs. The receptors were gathered from a human donor in good health. Some clones in this sample may be carry-over from other donors' samples.

This rearrangement joins TRBV6-1 to TRBJ2-7; 9 bases align to TRBD1. Germline assignment: CDR1 MNHNS and CDR2 SASEGT. The CDR3 runs to 13 residues. V lost 6 bases to trimming and J lost 5 bases; unmatched junction nucleotides: 5. The CDR3 spells CASRGQGLDEQYF. The CDR3, as DNA: TGTGCCAGCAGGGGACAGGGTTTGGACGAGCAGTACTTC.

J is TRBJ1-1 and V is TRBV14; D gene uncertain. The CDR3 contains 14 residues. Germline lookup yields CDR1 SGHDN and CDR2 FVKESK. V lost 4 bases and J 4 bases, leaving 13 bases between the germline ends. The chain's CDR3 is CASSLRTAGTEAFF. For the CDR3, the DNA is TGTGCCAGCAGCCTTCGGACGGCGGGCACTGAAGCTTTCTTT.

V usage is TRBV5-1 and J usage is TRBJ2-7, with TRBD2 matching 8 bases. The CDR3 extends over 14 amino acids. Germline lookup yields CDR1 SGHRS and CDR2 YFSETQ. V gave up 5 bases and J gave up 2 bases; unmatched junction bases: 6. The CDR3, as DNA: TGCGCCAGCAGGAGGGGTAGCGGGACCTACGAGCAGTACTTC. Its protein is CASRRGSGTYEQYF. Based on the CDR3 plus reference TRBV5-1 and TRBJ2-7, the full variable domain is KAGVTQTPRYLIKTRGQQVTLSCSPISGHRSVSWYQQTPGQGLQFLFEYFSETQRNKGNFPGRFSGRQFSNSRSEMNVSTLELGDSALYLCASRRGSGTYEQYFGPGTRLTVT.

This clone was recorded only once. The V call is TRBV7-9, the J call TRBJ1-1; 8 bases are a match to TRBD1. Germline V gene data show CDR1 as SEHNR and CDR2 as FQNEAQ (reference sequence). The CDR3 totals 17 residues. J was trimmed by 0 bases and V by 4 bases; bases with no gene match: 10. The CDR3 is CASSSAQGTGLNTEAFF. Written as DNA, the CDR3 is TGTGCCAGCAGCTCCGCCCAAGGGACAGGACTGAACACTGAAGCTTTCTTT. The whole variable domain, remainder taken from reference TRBV7-9 and TRBJ1-1, is DTGVSQNPRHKITKRGQNVTFRCDPISEHNRLYWYRQTLGQGPEFLTYFQNEAQLEKSRLLSDRFSAERPKGSFSTLEIQRTEQGDSAMYLCASSSAQGTGLNTEAFFGQGTRLTVV.

The chain is built from TRBV2 and TRBJ2-3, with 14 bases identical to TRBD2. J was trimmed by 2 bases and V by 4 bases; bases with no gene match: 5. Germline V lookup: CDR1 SNHLY, CDR2 FYNNEI. The CDR3 runs to 17 residues. The CDR3 DNA reads as TGTGCCAGCAGTGGACTAGCGGGGGGGCTAGTCACAGATACGCAGTATTTT. Amino acid sequence: CASSGLAGGLVTDTQYF.

This chain uses TRBV7-2 with TRBJ1-1, with D tentatively TRBD1 (5 bases). The V end lost 2 bases, the J end lost 3 bases, and 13 bases lay between the germline ends. CDR3 size: 15 residues. Looked up from germline, CDR1 is SGHTA and CDR2 is FQGNSA. Here the CDR3 reads CASSLHSGGDTEAFF. The CDR3 DNA reads TGTGCCAGCAGCTTACACTCTGGGGGGGACACTGAAGCTTTCTTT.

V usage is TRBV19 and J usage is TRBJ1-1; TRBD1 might be the D (5 bases). The V end was cut by 5 bases, the J end by 1 base, with 11 bases between. Germline CDR1 LNHDA, CDR2 SQIVND (reference sequence). This CDR3 has 14 residues. CDR3 residues: CASSSRQTNTEAFF. In DNA, the CDR3 is TGTGCCAGTAGTTCTCGACAGACGAACACTGAAGCTTTCTTT.

The rearrangement uses TRBV7-9 and TRBJ1-1; 7 bases fit TRBD1. This CDR3 is built from 14 residues. V was clipped by 5 bases and J by 1 base; unmatched bases: 4. In germline, CDR1 is SEHNR, CDR2 FQNEAQ (reference sequence). CDR3 DNA: TGTGCCAGCAGCCGACAGGGTTCGAACACTGAAGCTTTCTTT. Its translation: CASSRQGSNTEAFF.

The rearrangement joins TRBV13 to TRBJ2-7; D might be TRBD1 (5 bases). Looked up from germline, CDR1 is PRHDT and CDR2 is FYEKMQ (reference sequence). This CDR3 is 16 amino acids long. V lost 5 bases to trimming and J lost 0 bases, with 17 bases between them. Here the CDR3 DNA reads TGTGCCAGCAGCCAAACCGCGTGGGGCGGCTCCTACGAGCAGTACTTC. Its protein product is CASSQTAWGGSYEQYF. The full variable domain, rest sourced from reference TRBV13 and TRBJ2-7, is AAGVIQSPRHLIKEKRETATLKCYPIPRHDTVYWYQQGPGQDPQFLISFYEKMQSDKGSIPDRFSAQQFSDYHSELNMSSLELGDSALYFCASSQTAWGGSYEQYFGPGTRLTVT.

The chain employs TRBV5-1 and TRBJ1-6; 10 positions match TRBD1. This CDR3 spans 17 amino acids. CDR1 is SGHRS, CDR2 YFSETQ, per germline. The trim removed 4 bases at V and 0 bases at J, leaving 4 bases unmatched. The CDR3 nucleotides are TGCGCCAGCAGCAGGGGACAGGGGAGCTCCTATAATTCACCCCTCCACTTT. Protein: CASSRGQGSSYNSPLHF.

The V call is TRBV7-6, the J call TRBJ1-1; 7 bases fit TRBD1. V was clipped by 5 bases and J by 4 bases; unmatched bases: 13. Germline CDR1 and CDR2: SGHVS and FNYEAQ. The CDR3 spans 16 residues. The CDR3 nucleotides are TGTGCCAGCAGCCAGACGGAGAACAGGGGTTCCACTGAAGCTTTCTTT. Its protein is CASSQTENRGSTEAFF.

The chain joins TRBV18 to TRBJ1-4; D is ambiguous. Per the germline V gene, CDR1 is KGHSH and CDR2 is LQKENI. The CDR3 extends over 14 amino acids. Trimming removed 6 bases at V and 8 bases at J, with 16 bases between. In DNA form, the CDR3 reads TGTGCCAGCTCTCCAGCCCCTAGGATCGAAAAACTGTTTTTT. Its protein is CASSPAPRIEKLFF.

The chain combines TRBV5-4 with TRBJ1-1; 8 nucleotides align to TRBD1. Per germline, CDR1 SGHNT and CDR2 YYREEE (reference sequence). The CDR3 length is 15 residues. Unmatched junction bases numbered 5, after V lost 4 bases and J lost 0 bases. The CDR3 protein is CASSKGQGVNTEAFF. The CDR3 bases are TGTGCCAGCAGCAAAGGACAGGGTGTGAACACTGAAGCTTTCTTT.

The rearrangement uses TRBV11-1 and TRBJ1-1; D is unclear. Germline CDR1 SGHAT, CDR2 FQDESV (reference sequence). The CDR3 is 16 amino acids. V lost 5 bases and J lost 1, with 17 bases in between. The CDR3 protein is CASSPRVPGGNTEAFF. CDR3 sequence (DNA): TGTGCCAGCAGCCCACGGGTTCCGGGAGGGAACACTGAAGCTTTCTTT.